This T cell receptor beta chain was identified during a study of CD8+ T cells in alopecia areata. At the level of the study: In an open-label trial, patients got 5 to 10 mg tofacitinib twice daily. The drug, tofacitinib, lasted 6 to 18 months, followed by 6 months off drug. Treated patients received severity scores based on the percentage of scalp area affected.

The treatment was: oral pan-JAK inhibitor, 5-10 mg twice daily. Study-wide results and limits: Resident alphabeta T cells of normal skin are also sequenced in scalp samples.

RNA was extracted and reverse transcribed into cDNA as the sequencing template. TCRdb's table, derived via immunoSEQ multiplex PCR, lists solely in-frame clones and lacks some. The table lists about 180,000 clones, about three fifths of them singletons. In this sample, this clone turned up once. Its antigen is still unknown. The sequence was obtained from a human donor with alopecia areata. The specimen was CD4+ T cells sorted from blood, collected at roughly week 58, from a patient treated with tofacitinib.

CDR3 DNA sequence: TGTGCCTGGAGTGTCCCTTACTGGGGCCACGAGCAGTACTTC. Its protein product is CAWSVPYWGHEQYF. This chain connects TRBV30 to TRBJ2-7, with TRBD1 as a possible D gene (5 bases). CDR1 is GTSNPN and CDR2 is SVGIG in the germline V gene (reference sequence). CDR3 size: 14 residues. Trimming removed 0 bases at V and 5 bases at J, with 14 bases between.